Described below is a single T cell receptor beta chain sequence and its context. This entry comes from a study of control samples from healthy donors and cancer patients. The repertoire was sequenced with immunoSEQ multiplex PCR; TCRdb's copy has only in-frame clones and lacks some. The sample has 110,000 to 150,000 clones, 92% seen once; the top ten hold approximately 10%. The TCR comes from a man younger than 40 in good health. The specimen sequenced was blood.

CDR3 protein: CASSLSGGGNSPLHF. CDR3 DNA sequence: TGTGCCAGCAGTTTATCGGGAGGGGGGAATTCACCCCTCCACTTT. This chain joins TRBV27 and TRBJ1-6; D may be TRBD1 (6 bases). Germline loops: CDR1 MNHEY, CDR2 SMNVEV (reference sequence). The CDR3 totals 15 residues. The V gene lost 0 bases and the J gene lost 7 bases, with 10 bases spanning the gap.